Listed here are 3 T cell receptor beta chains from one sample, sequenced in a study of beta chain features in type 1 diabetes. Overall study findings and caveats: When Type 1 diabetes patients were examined, their TCRB CDR3s proved moderately but significantly shorter in all four CD4+ subsets.

What these receptors recognize is not known. Expressed TCRB transcripts were sequenced after all isolated RNA was converted to cDNA. Assay used: immunoSEQ multiplex PCR; TCRdb lists only in-frame clones, some missing. The profile shows under 200,000 clones, roughly 8% of them singletons. The sample was central memory CD4+ T cells from blood. The origin of the receptors is a woman younger than 35 with type 1 diabetes.

Only a few counts were recorded for this clone. The chain recombines TRBV2 with TRBJ1-2; TRBD1 matches at 7 bases. Losses at the gene ends were 5 bases for V and 6 bases for J; bases not matched to a gene: 3. This CDR3 contains 12 residues. Germline V CDR1 and CDR2: SNHLY, FYNNEI. The CDR3 reads CASSLTGHGYTF. DNA for the CDR3: TGTGCCAGCAGTTTGACAGGGCATGGCTACACCTTC.

The V call is TRBV11-3, the J call TRBJ2-3; D may be TRBD1 (5 bases). In germline, CDR1 is SGHNT, CDR2 YENEEA. V was shortened by 1 base and J by 0 bases, with 8 bases between the two germline ends. CDR3 length: 15 residues. CDR3 amino acids: CASSLGGQSTDTQYF. CDR3 sequence (DNA): TGTGCCAGCAGCTTAGGGGGCCAGAGCACAGATACGCAGTATTTT. The whole variable domain, remainder taken from reference TRBV11-3 and TRBJ2-3, is EAGVVQSPRYKIIEKKQPVAFWCNPISGHNTLYWYLQNLGQGPELLIRYENEEAVDDSQLPKDRFSAERLKGVDSTLKIQPAELGDSAVYLCASSLGGQSTDTQYFGPGTRLTVL.

The chain has TRBV27 and TRBJ2-1, with 7 bases matching TRBD2. This CDR3 region has 14 residues. Germline lookup yields CDR1 MNHEY and CDR2 SMNVEV (reference sequence). J was trimmed by 2 bases and V by 9 bases; bases with no gene match: 7. The CDR3 DNA follows: TGTGCCAGATGGGGGAGGGTTACCTACAATGAGCAGTTCTTC. Its translation: CARWGRVTYNEQFF.